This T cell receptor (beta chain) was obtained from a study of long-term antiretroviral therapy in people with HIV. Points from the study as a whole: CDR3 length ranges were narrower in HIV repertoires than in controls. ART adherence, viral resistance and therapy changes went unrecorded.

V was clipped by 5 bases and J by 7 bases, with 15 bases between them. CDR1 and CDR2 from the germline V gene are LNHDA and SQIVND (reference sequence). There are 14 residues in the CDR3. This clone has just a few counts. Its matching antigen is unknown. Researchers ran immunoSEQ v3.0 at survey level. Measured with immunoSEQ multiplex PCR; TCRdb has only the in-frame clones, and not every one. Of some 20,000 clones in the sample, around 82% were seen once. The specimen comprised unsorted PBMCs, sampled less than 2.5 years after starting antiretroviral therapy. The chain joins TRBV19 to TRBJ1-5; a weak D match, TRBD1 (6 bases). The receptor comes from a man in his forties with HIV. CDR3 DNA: TGTGCCAGTAGTCAATCGGACAGCGGACAGCCCCAGCATTTT. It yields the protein CASSQSDSGQPQHF.